Each of the 2 T cell receptor beta chains below was sequenced from the same sample in a study of tumor-infiltrating lymphocytes in primary liver carcinoma (TCRdb year 2017). Blood RNA was extracted from unsorted whole blood using TRIzol reagent, and germline DNA was obtained with the DNeasy Blood & Tissue kit. For sequencing, an Illumina HiSeq 2500 was employed. A constant-region primer and ProtoScript II reverse transcriptase were used to reverse-transcribe TCRbeta-specific cDNA from around 530 ng total RNA. TCRbeta libraries were built with three nested multiplex PCR rounds, a slightly modified ARM-PCR procedure. Each of the first two PCR rounds ran for approximately 10 cycles using multiplex TRBV1-TRBV30 forward primers together with a Cbeta reverse primer. TCRdb reran the public reads through fastp at Q25 and MiXCR, keeping productive beta chains. Rows are combined by CDR3 protein, so each entry shows the most common genes and DNA. This sample is represented by about 210,000 distinct CDR3 sequences; 65% of them were singletons. The top ten clonotypes cover roughly 7% of the sample.

Sequenced material: peripheral blood. The receptors stem from a woman aged 55-75 years with primary liver carcinoma and hepatitis B virus infection.

V and J are TRBV4-1 and TRBJ2-5; 9 nucleotides align to TRBD2. CDR3 length equals 16 residues. Trimming took 0 bases from V and 13 from J; bases not matched to a gene: 15. CDR1 and CDR2 (germline): MGHRA, YSYEKL. CDR3 DNA sequence: TGCGCCAGCAGCCAAGAGGGCGGGAGGGCCAAAGAGAACCCGTACTTC. It translates to CASSQEGGRAKENPYF.

The chain couples TRBV6-6 to TRBJ2-7; 10 positions agree with TRBD2. The CDR3 has 15 amino acids. The V segment lost 8 bases and the J segment 0 bases; nucleotides outside the gene matches: 7. Germline lookup yields CDR1 MNHNY and CDR2 SVGAGI (reference sequence). The CDR3 DNA follows: TGTGCCAGCGGACAAATAGCGGGAGGCTCCTACGAGCAGTACTTC. Translation: CASGQIAGGSYEQYF.